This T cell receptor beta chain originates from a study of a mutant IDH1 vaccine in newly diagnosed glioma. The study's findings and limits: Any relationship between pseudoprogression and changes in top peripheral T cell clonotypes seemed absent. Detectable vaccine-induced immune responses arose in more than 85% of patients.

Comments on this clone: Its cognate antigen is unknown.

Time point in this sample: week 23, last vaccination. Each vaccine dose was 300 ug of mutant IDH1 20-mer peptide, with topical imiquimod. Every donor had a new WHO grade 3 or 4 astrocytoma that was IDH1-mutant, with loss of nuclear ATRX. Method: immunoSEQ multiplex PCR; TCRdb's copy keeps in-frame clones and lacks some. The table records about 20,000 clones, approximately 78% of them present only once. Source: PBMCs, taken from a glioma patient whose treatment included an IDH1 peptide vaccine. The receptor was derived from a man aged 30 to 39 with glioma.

The CDR3 sequence is CASSLADSISSYEQYF. In DNA form, the CDR3 reads TGTGCCAGCAGCCTAGCGGACAGTATAAGCTCCTACGAGCAGTACTTC. The chain is built from TRBV4-2 and TRBJ2-7; D may match TRBD1 or TRBD2 (6 bases each). Trimming pared 4 bases from V and 0 bases from J, leaving 16 bases between. Germline CDR1 LGHNA, CDR2 YNFKEQ. The CDR3 is 16 amino acids.